Each of the 22 T cell receptor beta chains below was sequenced from the same sample in a study of CD8 T cells in Susac syndrome. After extraction with the RNeasy kit, about 0.45 to 1 ug of the RNA was reverse transcribed using random hexamers. TCRdb itself ran the immunoSEQ multiplex PCR reads through MiXCR, one entry per CDR3 protein. Here the sample spans about 130,000 distinct CDR3 sequences, about 93% being singletons. The sample consisted of CD8+ T cells from PBMCs. The receptors were gathered from a human donor with Susac syndrome.

The chain carries TRBV9 and TRBJ2-7; no clear D gene. Germline lookup yields CDR1 SGDLS and CDR2 YYNGEE. Trimming took off 6 bases at V and 0 bases at J, with 22 bases between the two ends. The length of the CDR3 is 17 residues. CDR3: CASTPGGYAGSSYEQYF. The CDR3 DNA reads as TGTGCCAGCACTCCGGGTGGTTATGCCGGAAGCTCCTACGAGCAGTACTTC. Combining the CDR3 with reference TRBV9 and TRBJ2-7 gives the whole variable domain DSGVTQTPKHLITATGQRVTLRCSPRSGDLSVYWYQQSLDQGLQFLIQYYNGEERAKGNILERFSAQQFPDLHSELNLSSLELGDSALYFCASTPGGYAGSSYEQYFGPGTRLTVT.

This clonotype appeared a single time. The chain couples TRBV30 to TRBJ2-1; 7 positions match TRBD2. The CDR3 is made up of 12 amino acids. Germline values: CDR1 GTSNPN, CDR2 SVGIG (reference sequence). The V and J ends lost 0 bases and 10 bases, in that order; junction bases with no gene match: 3. This CDR3 reads CAWSVRGDEQFF. CDR3 nucleotides: TGTGCCTGGAGTGTACGGGGGGACGAGCAGTTCTTC.

This clonotype was counted a single time. The genes are TRBV5-1 and TRBJ2-6, with 10 bases lining up with TRBD1. Looked up from germline, CDR1 is SGHRS and CDR2 is YFSETQ. The CDR3 is 15 residues long. Unmatched junction bases numbered 2, after V lost 2 bases and J lost 6 bases. DNA for the CDR3: TGCGCCAGCAGCTTTGGACAGGGGGAGGCCAACGTCCTGACTTTC. It codes for CASSFGQGEANVLTF.

V gene TRBV2 combines with J gene TRBJ2-3; 7 bases match TRBD2. Unmatched junction bases numbered 2, after V lost 8 bases and J lost 3 bases. Looked up from germline, CDR1 is SNHLY and CDR2 is FYNNEI. This CDR3 has 12 amino acids. CDR3 in amino acids: CASRGGTDTQYF. CDR3 coding DNA: TGTGCCAGCCGCGGGGGTACAGATACGCAGTATTTT.

The chain couples TRBV18 to TRBJ2-7; TRBD1 aligns across 12 bases. Germline V lookup: CDR1 KGHSH, CDR2 LQKENI. The CDR3 sequence is 16 residues long. Germline trimming cut 4 bases from V and 7 bases from J; bases unmatched to any gene: 11. As DNA, the CDR3 is TGTGCCAGCTCACGCCCCCCGGGACAGGGGGCAGGAGAGCAGTACTTC. It yields the protein CASSRPPGQGAGEQYF. Drawing the rest from reference TRBV18 and TRBJ2-7, the complete variable domain is NAGVMQNPRHLVRRRGQEARLRCSPMKGHSHVYWYRQLPEEGLKFMVYLQKENIIDESGMPKERFSAEFPKEGPSILRIQQVVRGDSAAYFCASSRPPGQGAGEQYFGPGTRLTVT.

This clonotype was seen once. The V gene is TRBV20-1, the J gene TRBJ2-3, with 8 nucleotides matching TRBD2. The CDR3 extends over 14 amino acids. V trimming: 6 bases; J trimming: 4 bases; junction bases outside the gene matches: 9. From germline, CDR1 is DFQATT and CDR2 SNEGSKA (reference sequence). The DNA of the CDR3 is TGCAGTGCAAAGACAGCGGGAGAGGCAGATACGCAGTATTTT. Protein: CSAKTAGEADTQYF.

The V and J genes are TRBV12-3 or TRBV12-4 and TRBJ1-1; D gene ambiguous. V shed 1 base and J shed 7 bases, with 4 bases lying between them. The CDR3 totals 11 residues. CDR3 nucleotides: TGTGCCAGCAGTTTAGTAGGTGAAGCTTTCTTT. This gives the protein CASSLVGEAFF.

The chain uses TRBV5-6 and TRBJ2-7; 11 bases line up with TRBD2. The CDR3 contains 13 residues. Trimming removed 5 bases from V and 2 bases from J; junction bases left unmatched: 0. CDR1 and CDR2 (germline): SGHDT, YYEEEE. CDR3 protein: CASRTSGAYEQYF. CDR3 coding DNA: TGTGCCAGCAGGACTAGCGGGGCCTACGAGCAGTACTTC.

V gene TRBV14 combines with J gene TRBJ1-2; possibly TRBD1 for D (5 bases). The CDR3 is made up of 12 amino acids. Germline V gene sequence: CDR1 SGHDN, CDR2 FVKESK. Trimming removed 5 bases at V and 5 bases at J, with 9 bases between. DNA of the CDR3: TGTGCCAGCAGCTTGGGACCATATGGCTACACCTTC. This codes for CASSLGPYGYTF.

The V and J genes are TRBV20-1 and TRBJ1-1; D remains ambiguous. Trimming pared 4 bases from V and 1 base from J, leaving 10 bases between. CDR3 length: 13 amino acids. Per the germline V gene, CDR1 is DFQATT and CDR2 is SNEGSKA (reference sequence). DNA for the CDR3: TGCAGTGCTACCTCCAGAGAGAACACTGAAGCTTTCTTT. It yields the protein CSATSRENTEAFF.

The CDR3 nucleotides read TGTGCCAGCAGCCAGATTGGGGGCGCCGGAGATACGCAGTATTTT. Translation: CASSQIGGAGDTQYF. The rearrangement uses TRBV9 and TRBJ2-3, with D possibly TRBD1 on 6 matching bases. Germline V gene lookup returns CDR1 SGDLS and CDR2 YYNGEE. The CDR3 extends over 15 amino acids. V lost 4 bases and J 5 bases, leaving 17 bases between the germline ends.

This rearrangement joins TRBV5-1 to TRBJ2-3, with TRBD2 matching over 10 bases. The CDR3 has 16 residues. Germline lookup yields CDR1 SGHRS and CDR2 YFSETQ. The ends lost 0 bases at V and 2 bases at J; junction bases unmatched: 3. CDR3 DNA sequence: TGCGCCAGCAGCTTGGGGACTAGCGGTAACACAGATACGCAGTATTTT. This translates into CASSLGTSGNTDTQYF.

This chain links TRBV28 with TRBJ1-2; maybe TRBD1 (5 bases). V was cut by 3 bases and J by 3 bases, with 17 bases left in between. Germline assignment: CDR1 MDHEN and CDR2 SYDVKM. The CDR3 has 16 residues. The CDR3 DNA sequence: TGTGCCAGCAGTTTGGGTTTCCGGGACGGATACTATGGCTACACCTTC. This codes for CASSLGFRDGYYGYTF.

V and J are TRBV28 and TRBJ2-1, with TRBD1 as a possible D gene (5 bases). Germline values: CDR1 MDHEN, CDR2 SYDVKM. The CDR3 runs 15 residues. With 6 bases removed from V and 4 bases from J, the gap between germline ends came to 16 bases. The CDR3 coding sequence is TGTGCCAGCAGACAATACAGGAACGCTTACAATGAGCAGTTCTTC. It encodes CASRQYRNAYNEQFF. Variable domain in full (rest from reference TRBV28 and TRBJ2-1): DVKVTQSSRYLVKRTGEKVFLECVQDMDHENMFWYRQDPGLGLRLIYFSYDVKMKEKGDIPEGYSVSREKKERFSLILESASTNQTSMYLCASRQYRNAYNEQFFGPGTRLTVL.

The chain's CDR3 is CAFLTGHSNYGYTF. The CDR3 DNA sequence: TGTGCCTTCCTCACCGGACACTCTAACTATGGCTACACCTTC. The chain combines TRBV30 with TRBJ1-2; TRBD1 is a possible D gene (5 bases). V was cut by 7 bases and J by 0 bases, with 15 bases left in between. The germline CDR1 and CDR2 sequences are GTSNPN and SVGIG (reference sequence). This CDR3 region has 14 residues.

V usage is TRBV20-1 and J usage is TRBJ1-1, with 12 positions matching TRBD1. The CDR3 extends over 14 amino acids. V shed 3 bases and J 11 bases; nucleotides not matched to a gene: 10. Germline assignment: CDR1 DFQATT and CDR2 SNEGSKA (reference sequence). DNA for the CDR3: TGCAGTGCTAGTGTCTGGGACAGGGGGCAGTACGCTTTCTTT. It specifies CSASVWDRGQYAFF.

This chain connects TRBV3-1 to TRBJ2-1; 9 nucleotides align to TRBD2. Germline loops: CDR1 LGHDT, CDR2 YNNKEL (reference sequence). The CDR3 contains 18 residues. V was pared by 0 bases and J by 6 bases, with 12 bases of the junction left unmatched. The CDR3 DNA sequence: TGTGCCAGCAGCCAAGATCGTCGGCGGGAGGGCTACATCAATGAGCAGTTCTTC. Translating it yields CASSQDRRREGYINEQFF.

The rearrangement uses TRBV20-1 and TRBJ2-7, with TRBD2 identical over 7 bases. The CDR3 has 13 amino acids. Germline trimming cut 6 bases from V and 3 bases from J; bases unmatched to any gene: 8. The germline CDR1 and CDR2 sequences are DFQATT and SNEGSKA (reference sequence). The CDR3 nucleotides are TGCAGTGCCAAGGGAGGGTTGGACTACGAGCAGTACTTC. Its protein product is CSAKGGLDYEQYF.

The rearrangement joins TRBV7-9 to TRBJ1-2; no reliable D call. There are 14 residues in the CDR3. In germline, CDR1 is SEHNR, CDR2 FQNEAQ (reference sequence). V lost 5 bases and J 5 bases, leaving 15 bases between the germline ends. CDR3: CASSPVRGKYGYTF. CDR3 DNA: TGTGCCAGCAGCCCCGTGCGGGGAAAGTATGGCTACACCTTC.

The V call is TRBV6-4, the J call TRBJ2-2; tentatively, D is TRBD1 (5 bases). The CDR3 length is 13 residues. Trimming took off 2 bases at V and 4 bases at J, with 5 bases between the two ends. Germline lookup yields CDR1 MRHNA and CDR2 SNTAGT. CDR3 nucleotides: TGTGCCAGCAGTGACGGGGCCACCGGGGAGCTGTTTTTT. Its translation is CASSDGATGELFF.

This clonotype was seen a few times. The chain couples TRBV19 to TRBJ2-7; no reliable D call. V was trimmed by 3 bases and J by 4 bases, leaving 10 bases between them. In germline, CDR1 is LNHDA, CDR2 SQIVND (reference sequence). The CDR3 is 13 residues long. The CDR3 region is CASSIRAGYEQYF. The CDR3 nucleotides read TGTGCCAGTAGTATTCGGGCCGGATACGAGCAGTACTTC.

The chain links TRBV4-1 to TRBJ2-1; 10 bases align to TRBD2. The germline V gene encodes CDR1 MGHRA and CDR2 YSYEKL. This CDR3 contains 19 residues. The V gene end was trimmed by 0 bases and the J gene end by 6 bases; junction bases not matched to a gene: 14. The chain's CDR3 is CASSQEGSGGLPPVNEQFF. CDR3 nucleotides: TGCGCCAGCAGCCAAGAGGGTAGCGGGGGGTTACCACCAGTCAATGAGCAGTTCTTC.